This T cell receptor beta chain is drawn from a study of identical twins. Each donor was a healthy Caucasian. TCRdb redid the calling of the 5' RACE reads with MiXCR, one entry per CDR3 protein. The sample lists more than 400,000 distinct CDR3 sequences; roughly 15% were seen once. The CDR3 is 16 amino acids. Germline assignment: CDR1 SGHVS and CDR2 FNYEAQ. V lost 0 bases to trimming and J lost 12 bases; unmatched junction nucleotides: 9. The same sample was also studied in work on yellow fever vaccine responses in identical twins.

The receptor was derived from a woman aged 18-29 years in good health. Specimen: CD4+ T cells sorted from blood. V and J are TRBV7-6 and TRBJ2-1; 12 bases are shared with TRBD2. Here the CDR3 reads CASSLAPSGRVSGQFF. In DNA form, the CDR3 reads TGTGCCAGCAGCTTAGCGCCTAGCGGGAGGGTCAGCGGGCAGTTCTTC.